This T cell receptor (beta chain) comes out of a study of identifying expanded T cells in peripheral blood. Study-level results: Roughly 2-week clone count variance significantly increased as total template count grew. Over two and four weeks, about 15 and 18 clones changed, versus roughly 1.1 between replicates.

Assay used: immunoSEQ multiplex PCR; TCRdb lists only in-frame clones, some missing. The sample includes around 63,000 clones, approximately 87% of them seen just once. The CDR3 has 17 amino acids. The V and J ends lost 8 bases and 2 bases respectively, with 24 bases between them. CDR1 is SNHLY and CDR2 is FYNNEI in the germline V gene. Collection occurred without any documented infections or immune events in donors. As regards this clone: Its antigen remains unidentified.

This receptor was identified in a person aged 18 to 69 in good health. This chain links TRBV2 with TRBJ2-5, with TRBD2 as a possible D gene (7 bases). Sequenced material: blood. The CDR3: CASWNTGGWGTQETQYF. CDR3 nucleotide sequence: TGTGCCAGCTGGAATACGGGGGGCTGGGGAACACAAGAGACCCAGTACTTC.